Sequencing of this T cell receptor (beta chain) was carried out in a study of blood T cells in healthy people across ages. This clonotype was seen more than once but under ten times. The CDR3 totals 15 residues. From germline, CDR1 is MNHEY and CDR2 SMNVEV (reference sequence). With 4 bases clipped from V and 4 bases from J, the junction kept 5 bases outside the gene matches. Then a second PCR, running roughly 6 to 12 cycles, was carried out with a sample-barcoded 5' primer and a J-beta primer mix. TCRdb analysed the 5' RACE reads with MiXCR anew, one entry per CDR3 protein. The sample holds around 800,000 distinct CDR3 sequences, around a quarter seen once. These data were also filed under a second study, of T cells of mothers and their children. That source reports: Related mother-child pairs shared marginally more repertoire than unrelated pairs, though not significantly.

The V and J genes are TRBV27 and TRBJ1-5, with 9 bases identical to TRBD1. Specimen: blood. This clonotype was obtained from a boy between 10 and 17 years old in good health. The CDR3 nucleotides are TGTGCCAGCAGTTCCCGGACAGGGGCTAATCAGCCCCAGCATTTT. Amino acid sequence: CASSSRTGANQPQHF.